These 27 T cell receptor beta chains originate from one sample sequenced in a study of T cell changes during pregnancy in multiple sclerosis. Generated by immunoSEQ multiplex PCR, the TCRdb table keeps only in-frame clones and is missing some. This sample has about 110,000 clones; approximately 90% occur once, and the top ten carry about 3%. Sample: peripheral blood, taken after pregnancy. The source of these receptors is a female donor with multiple sclerosis, enrolled in a pregnancy study.

This clone has only a few counts. The rearrangement joins TRBV6-5 to TRBJ2-7; D uncertain. Germline CDR1 and CDR2: MNHEY and SVGAGI. There are 12 residues in the CDR3. The V end was cut by 5 bases, the J end by 3 bases, with 8 bases between. DNA for the CDR3: TGTGCCAGCAGTGGTTTAGACTACGAGCAGTACTTC. Its protein product is CASSGLDYEQYF.

The CDR3 nucleotides are TGTGCCAGCAGCCCCGCGGCTACCGGAAACACCATATATTTT. Encoded protein: CASSPAATGNTIYF. V and J are TRBV27 and TRBJ1-3; no clear D gene. The V gene lost 6 bases and the J gene lost 4 bases, with 13 bases spanning the gap. The CDR3 is 14 amino acids. Germline assignment: CDR1 MNHEY and CDR2 SMNVEV (reference sequence).

The V gene is TRBV15, the J gene TRBJ1-4, with 9 bases fitting TRBD1. This CDR3 has 15 amino acids. CDR1 and CDR2 from the germline V gene are LNHNV and YYDKDF (reference sequence). The V gene end was trimmed by 3 bases and the J gene end by 8 bases; junction bases not matched to a gene: 7. The CDR3 sequence: CATSRRTGDVEKLFF. The DNA of the CDR3 is TGTGCCACCAGCAGGAGGACAGGGGATGTGGAAAAACTGTTTTTT.

The V gene is TRBV5-6, the J gene TRBJ2-1, with D possibly TRBD2 on 5 matching bases. The CDR3 is 11 amino acids. The V gene's germline CDR1 is SGHDT and CDR2 YYEEEE. Trimming took 3 bases from V and 14 from J, leaving 12 bases between them. This CDR3 reads CASSSGVGKFF. CDR3 in DNA: TGTGCCAGCAGCTCCGGGGTTGGGAAGTTCTTC.

The chain couples TRBV19 to TRBJ2-1; D is perhaps TRBD2 (5 bases). From germline, CDR1 is LNHDA and CDR2 SQIVND (reference sequence). Trimming took 7 bases from V and 0 from J, leaving 13 bases between them. This CDR3 has 15 residues. The CDR3 loop reads CASTPIGSSYNEQFF. Here the CDR3 DNA reads TGTGCCAGTACCCCGATTGGGAGCTCCTACAATGAGCAGTTCTTC.

CDR3 coding DNA: TGTGCCAGCAGTCCACGGGACTCGAACAATGAGCAGTTCTTC. It translates to CASSPRDSNNEQFF. The genes are TRBV2 and TRBJ2-1; D may be TRBD2 (6 bases). Germline V gene lookup returns CDR1 SNHLY and CDR2 FYNNEI. With 5 bases removed from V and 5 bases from J, the gap between germline ends came to 13 bases. The CDR3 spans 14 residues.

The genes are TRBV5-1 and TRBJ2-3; 9 bases match TRBD2. The J segment lost 4 bases and the V segment lost 0 bases, leaving 9 bases of the junction unmatched. In germline, CDR1 is SGHRS, CDR2 YFSETQ. The CDR3 extends over 17 amino acids. The CDR3 is CASSLEVSSGVSDTQYF. The CDR3 nucleotides read TGCGCCAGCAGCTTGGAGGTCTCTAGCGGGGTTTCAGATACGCAGTATTTT. Drawing the rest from reference TRBV5-1 and TRBJ2-3, the complete variable domain is KAGVTQTPRYLIKTRGQQVTLSCSPISGHRSVSWYQQTPGQGLQFLFEYFSETQRNKGNFPGRFSGRQFSNSRSEMNVSTLELGDSALYLCASSLEVSSGVSDTQYFGPGTRLTVL.

The rearrangement joins TRBV9 to TRBJ2-7, with TRBD1 identical over 7 bases. Germline CDR1 and CDR2: SGDLS and YYNGEE. Unmatched junction bases numbered 2, after V lost 0 bases and J lost 2 bases. This CDR3 is built from 14 residues. The CDR3 sequence: CASSVDRGPYEQYF. Written as DNA, the CDR3 is TGTGCCAGCAGCGTAGACAGGGGTCCCTACGAGCAGTACTTC.

This clone was detected once. The V gene is TRBV13, the J gene TRBJ2-2; D remains ambiguous. Trimming cost V 0 bases and J 0 bases, with 5 bases left between them. Germline loops: CDR1 PRHDT, CDR2 FYEKMQ (reference sequence). CDR3 length: 15 amino acids. CDR3 protein: CASSLGRANTGELFF. The CDR3, as DNA: TGTGCCAGCAGCTTAGGCCGAGCGAACACCGGGGAGCTGTTTTTT.

V usage is TRBV19 and J usage is TRBJ1-2; D is perhaps TRBD1 (5 bases). V lost 6 bases to trimming and J lost 4 bases, with 15 bases between them. The CDR3 loop spans 14 amino acids. Per the germline V gene, CDR1 is LNHDA and CDR2 is SQIVND (reference sequence). The CDR3 DNA reads TGTGCCAGTAGGACGGTAGGGGTTGGCTATGGCTACACCTTC. It yields the protein CASRTVGVGYGYTF.

The J gene is TRBJ1-2, the V gene TRBV30, with D hard to call. V lost 0 bases and J lost 4, with 12 bases in between. Germline-derived CDR1 and CDR2 are GTSNPN and SVGIG (reference sequence). This CDR3 comprises 14 residues. CDR3 sequence (DNA): TGTGCCTGGAGTGTACGTCGGGGATCCTATGGCTACACCTTC. The encoded protein is CAWSVRRGSYGYTF.

V is TRBV5-1 and J is TRBJ1-2, with 7 nucleotides matching TRBD1. The CDR3 length is 15 residues. The germline CDR1 and CDR2 sequences are SGHRS and YFSETQ. The V gene end was trimmed by 2 bases and the J gene end by 6 bases; junction bases not matched to a gene: 10. The CDR3 loop is CASSFTGVGEDGYTF. In DNA form, the CDR3 reads TGCGCCAGCAGCTTTACAGGGGTCGGGGAAGATGGCTACACCTTC.

The chain has TRBV5-1 and TRBJ2-3, with TRBD2 matching over 8 bases. J gave up 5 bases and V 4 bases, and 9 bases lay outside the gene matches. Germline CDR1 SGHRS, CDR2 YFSETQ. The CDR3 has 15 residues. CDR3: CASSRSGGGLDTQYF. The CDR3 DNA is TGCGCCAGCAGCCGTTCGGGGGGGGGCTTAGATACGCAGTATTTT.

The J gene is TRBJ1-1, the V gene TRBV6-6; D remains unclear. The ends were cut back, 7 bases at V and 0 bases at J, with 12 bases in the middle. The germline gives CDR1 MNHNY, CDR2 SVGAGI (reference sequence). This CDR3 contains 14 residues. CDR3 sequence (DNA): TGTGCCAGCACCATATATGGAGTGAACACTGAAGCTTTCTTT. It encodes CASTIYGVNTEAFF.

For the CDR3, the DNA is TGTGCCAGCAGTGAAGCGGGCGGCAGGGGGGTTGACACCTTC. Protein product: CASSEAGGRGVDTF. The chain employs TRBV2 and TRBJ1-2; 7 bases line up with TRBD1. After removal of 0 bases from V and 12 bases from J, the junction contained 10 bases not matched to a gene. The CDR3 totals 14 residues. Per the germline V gene, CDR1 is SNHLY and CDR2 is FYNNEI.

The chain uses TRBV9 and TRBJ2-3, with 12 bases fitting TRBD2. The CDR3 loop spans 20 amino acids. The V segment lost 3 bases and the J segment 4 bases; nucleotides outside the gene matches: 18. From germline, CDR1 is SGDLS and CDR2 YYNGEE. The CDR3 sequence: CASSGPTQLAGGFNSDTQYF. CDR3 nucleotide sequence: TGTGCCAGCAGCGGACCCACCCAACTAGCGGGGGGCTTCAATTCAGATACGCAGTATTTT.

This rearrangement joins TRBV9 to TRBJ1-1; D call uncertain. Trimming shortened V by 7 bases and J by 2 bases, and 15 bases separated the two germline ends. Germline-derived CDR1 and CDR2 are SGDLS and YYNGEE. The CDR3 has 14 residues. CDR3: CASSVGVYNTEAFF. Here the CDR3 DNA reads TGTGCCAGCTCCGTAGGAGTATACAACACTGAAGCTTTCTTT.

This sequence joins TRBV5-1 and TRBJ1-2; D may be TRBD1 (5 bases). The CDR3 has 12 amino acids. The germline V gene encodes CDR1 SGHRS and CDR2 YFSETQ. Between the trimmed V and J ends, which lost 4 bases and 3 bases, there was a span of 7 bases. CDR3 residues: CASSQGYYGYTF. For the CDR3, the DNA is TGCGCCAGCAGCCAGGGATACTATGGCTACACCTTC.

This sequence joins TRBV7-2 and TRBJ2-1; unclear D gene. V was cut by 4 bases and J by 7 bases, with 5 bases left in between. The CDR3 runs 11 residues. Germline loops: CDR1 SGHTA, CDR2 FQGNSA. CDR3 in amino acids: CASSSRNEQFF. The CDR3 DNA reads as TGTGCCAGCAGCTCCAGAAATGAGCAGTTCTTC.

This clone was recorded once. This chain connects TRBV13 to TRBJ1-1, with D perhaps TRBD1 (5 bases). V was cut by 4 bases and J by 1 base, with 16 bases left in between. CDR1 PRHDT and CDR2 FYEKMQ come from the germline V gene (reference sequence). The CDR3 loop spans 16 amino acids. For the CDR3, the DNA is TGTGCCAGCAGCTCCGGACCGGGGCGGGGGAACACTGAAGCTTTCTTT. It translates to CASSSGPGRGNTEAFF.

The rearrangement uses TRBV6-5 and TRBJ1-2; the D gene is possibly TRBD1 (5 bases). CDR3 length equals 11 residues. Trimming pared 7 bases from V and 9 bases from J, leaving 12 bases between. Germline V gene data show CDR1 as MNHEY and CDR2 as SVGAGI. The DNA for the CDR3 is TGTGCCAGCACCCCAGGGACTAGCTACACCTTC. This translates into CASTPGTSYTF.

The chain couples TRBV2 to TRBJ2-3, with 8 nucleotides matching TRBD2. The CDR3 runs to 14 residues. The germline V gene has CDR1 SNHLY and CDR2 FYNNEI. Germline trimming cut 7 bases from V and 1 base from J; bases unmatched to any gene: 4. CDR3 in amino acids: CASNSGDGTDTQYF. CDR3 in DNA: TGTGCCAGCAATAGCGGGGACGGCACAGATACGCAGTATTTT.

The chain links TRBV12-5 to TRBJ1-5; D is uncertain. Trimming took 3 bases from V and 7 from J, leaving 10 bases between them. There are 13 residues in the CDR3. The germline CDR1 and CDR2 sequences are LGHNT and FRNRAP. Here the CDR3 DNA reads TGTGCTAGTGGTTTCCAACCAGTCCAGCCCCAGCATTTT. Amino acids: CASGFQPVQPQHF.

As regards this clone: Other nucleotide sequences in the sample specify the same CDR3. This rearrangement joins TRBV27 to TRBJ2-3; D uncertain. This CDR3 has 14 amino acids. The V gene lost 6 bases and the J gene lost 1 base, with 11 bases spanning the gap. Germline V CDR1 and CDR2: MNHEY, SMNVEV (reference sequence). CDR3 bases: TGTGCCAGCAGCTTGCTTCAGGGCACAGATACGCAGTATTTT. Residues: CASSLLQGTDTQYF.

The rearrangement uses TRBV6-1 and TRBJ2-3; D ambiguous. This CDR3 is 16 amino acids long. The V end lost 2 bases, the J end lost 2 bases, and 14 bases lay between the germline ends. Germline assignment: CDR1 MNHNS and CDR2 SASEGT. CDR3 coding DNA: TGTGCCAGCAGTGAAACCACGTTACAGCCCACAGATACGCAGTATTTT. It codes for CASSETTLQPTDTQYF.

The genes are TRBV18 and TRBJ2-5; D gene ambiguous. V gave up 0 bases and J gave up 2 bases, with 7 bases separating them. Germline CDR1 reads KGHSH; CDR2 reads LQKENI. The CDR3 contains 14 residues. Here the CDR3 reads CASSPPAAQETQYF. In nucleotides, the CDR3 is TGTGCCAGCTCACCACCCGCTGCGCAAGAGACCCAGTACTTC.

Note on this clone: Additional DNA sequences in this sample encode the identical CDR3. The gene calls are TRBV5-4 and TRBJ1-6, with 9 bases fitting TRBD1. This CDR3 region has 15 residues. Trimming at V came to 3 bases and at J to 7 bases, leaving 5 bases not matched to a gene. Per germline, CDR1 SGHNT and CDR2 YYREEE (reference sequence). The CDR3 region has the DNA TGTGCCAGCAGCTCTTCCGGGACAGGGAATTCACCCCTCCACTTT. Its protein is CASSSSGTGNSPLHF.